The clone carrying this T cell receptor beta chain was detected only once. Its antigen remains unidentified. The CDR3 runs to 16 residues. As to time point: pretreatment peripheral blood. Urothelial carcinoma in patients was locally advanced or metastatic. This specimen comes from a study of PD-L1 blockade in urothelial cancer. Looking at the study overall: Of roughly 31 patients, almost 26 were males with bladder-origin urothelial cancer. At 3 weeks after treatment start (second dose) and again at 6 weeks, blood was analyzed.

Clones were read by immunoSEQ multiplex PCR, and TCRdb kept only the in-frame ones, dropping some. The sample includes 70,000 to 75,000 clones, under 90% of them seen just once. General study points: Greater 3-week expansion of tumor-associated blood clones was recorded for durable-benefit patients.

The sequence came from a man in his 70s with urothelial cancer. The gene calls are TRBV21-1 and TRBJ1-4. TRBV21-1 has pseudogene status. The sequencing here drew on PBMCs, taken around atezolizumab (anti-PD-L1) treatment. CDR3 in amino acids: CASSQDPGATNEKLFF. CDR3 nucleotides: TGTGCCAGCAGCCAAGACCCGGGTGCAACTAATGAAAAACTGTTTTTT.